There are a few counts of the clone carrying this T cell receptor (beta chain). Its antigen is as yet unknown. This entry comes from a study of T cells in Graves' hyperthyroidism and ophthalmopathy. This CDR3 region has 13 residues. Trimming at V came to 6 bases and at J to 14 bases, leaving 15 bases not matched to a gene. Researchers amplified the TCR beta CDR3 regions from RNA transcripts. TCR CDR3 underwent first-round RT-PCR with the HTBI primer set. A single record per CDR3 protein comes from TCRdb applying MiXCR to the multiplex PCR reads. The data show around 600,000 distinct CDR3 sequences, with less than 20% seen just once and under 8% held by the top ten. Notes on the study in general: Most expanded thyroid clonotypes above 0.001 also appeared in blood.

This chain links TRBV12-3 or TRBV12-4 with TRBJ1-2; 7 positions agree with TRBD1. The material sequenced was blood. The clonotype originates from a woman between 25 and 40 years old with Graves' hyperthyroidism. The CDR3 bases are TGTGCCAGCAGCCCCACGGGGACAGCCCTATGGACCTTC. This gives the protein CASSPTGTALWTF.